This T cell receptor beta chain derives from a study of shared clonotypes between healthy human individuals. Study in general: Two women and a few men aged 18 to 49 served as donors.

The V gene's germline CDR1 is SGDLS and CDR2 YYNGEE. The CDR3 contains 16 residues. Trimming took 0 bases from V and 5 from J, leaving 14 bases between them. Sorted-subset replicate PCRs used approximately 180 ng of genomic DNA. This amount corresponded to 30,000 to 35,000 T cell genomes. Assay: immunoSEQ multiplex PCR; the TCRdb copy retains only in-frame clones and omits some. The sample records about 1.9 million clones, 80% to 95% being singletons. CD45RO-negative, CCR7-selected cells formed the naive CD8 fraction, which excluded terminally differentiated effector memory CD45RA+ cells. Study donors comprised healthy, HIV-negative adults devoid of recent acute infection or vaccination.

The sequence was obtained from a man between 18 and 35 years old in good health. Some clones in this sample may be carry-over from other donors' samples. The sequenced material came from naive CD8+ T cells from PBMCs. The chain is built from TRBV9 and TRBJ1-4; D is possibly TRBD1 (5 bases). The CDR3 reads CASSVGREGDNEKLFF. Here the CDR3 DNA reads TGTGCCAGCAGCGTAGGCAGGGAGGGAGACAATGAAAAACTGTTTTTT.